These 14 T cell receptor beta chains share one sample of origin, sequenced in a study of T-cell reconstitution after alpha-beta-depleted transplantation in children. Study outcomes and limitations: Fresh T-cell production supplied most of the T-cell counts and diversity seen one year after transplant.

Their antigens remain unidentified. TCRbeta library preparation incorporated unique molecular identifiers. MiXCR, applied by TCRdb to the PCR reads, yields one record per CDR3 protein. The table records fewer than 350,000 distinct CDR3 sequences, roughly 7.8% of them present only once. Here the sequenced sample was peripheral blood, taken 360 days after TCRalphabeta/CD19-depleted stem cell transplant. The source of these receptors is a female patient aged 2 to 10 who had a stem cell transplant for Fanconi anemia, so the T cells may come from the graft donor.

This clonotype was seen many times. The chain links TRBV12-3 or TRBV12-4 to TRBJ2-5, with TRBD2 matching 7 bases. J lost 2 bases, V lost 2 bases, and 14 bases had no gene match. The CDR3 length is 18 residues. The CDR3 nucleotides read TGTGCCAGCAGTTTAATGTGGCGGGAGTACTCAAGGCAAGAGACCCAGTACTTC. It is translated as CASSLMWREYSRQETQYF.

The chain links TRBV11-1 to TRBJ2-4; TRBD2 matches 11 bases. CDR1 SGHAT and CDR2 FQDESV come from the germline V gene (reference sequence). The CDR3 is made up of 21 amino acids. J gave up 0 bases and V 2 bases, and 15 bases lay outside the gene matches. CDR3 in amino acids: CASSLWLTSGGASLAKNIQYF. The CDR3 bases are TGTGCCAGCAGCTTATGGCTCACTAGCGGGGGAGCATCACTAGCCAAAAACATTCAGTACTTC.

This clonotype has just a few counts. This rearrangement joins TRBV20-1 to TRBJ2-3; 7 bases are a match to TRBD1. Germline-derived CDR1 and CDR2 are DFQATT and SNEGSKA (reference sequence). This CDR3 is 17 amino acids long. V lost 3 bases and J lost 4; bases outside the gene matches: 16. Written as DNA, the CDR3 is TGCAGTGCTAGCGACCCTGGGACAGTGAGAAGTCCAGATACGCAGTATTTT. Amino acids: CSASDPGTVRSPDTQYF.

This clonotype was detected a few times. This rearrangement joins TRBV20-1 to TRBJ1-4; D gene unclear. Trimming shortened V by 4 bases and J by 5 bases, and 11 bases separated the two germline ends. CDR3 length: 13 amino acids. CDR1 is DFQATT and CDR2 is SNEGSKA in the germline V gene (reference sequence). The CDR3 region is CSATRTRNEKLFF. CDR3 bases: TGCAGTGCTACCAGGACGAGGAATGAAAAACTGTTTTTT.

There are many counts of this clonotype. The chain employs TRBV5-1 and TRBJ2-7; the D call may be TRBD1 or TRBD2 (5 bases each). V was shortened by 3 bases and J by 4 bases, with 8 bases between the two germline ends. Germline CDR1 is SGHRS and CDR2 is YFSETQ. The CDR3 extends over 12 amino acids. The CDR3 loop is CASSSGLYEQYV. CDR3 sequence (DNA): TGCGCCAGCAGCTCGGGGCTTTACGAGCAGTACGTC.

This clonotype occurred many times. V usage is TRBV20-1 and J usage is TRBJ2-1, with unresolved D. V was cut by 3 bases and J by 6 bases, with 12 bases left in between. Germline V gene data show CDR1 as DFQATT and CDR2 as SNEGSKA (reference sequence). The length of the CDR3 is 13 residues. The CDR3, as DNA: TGCAGTGCTAGTCCGCTAGGCCCCAATGAGCAGTTCTTC. Its translation: CSASPLGPNEQFF.

This clonotype was counted a few times. The V call is TRBV15, the J call TRBJ2-5; 7 bases agree with TRBD2. The CDR3 has 15 amino acids. Per germline, CDR1 LNHNV and CDR2 YYDKDF (reference sequence). The J segment lost 5 bases and the V segment lost 0 bases, leaving 6 bases of the junction unmatched. The CDR3 sequence: CATSRDRGVGETQYF. The CDR3 coding sequence is TGTGCCACCAGCAGAGATCGGGGGGTCGGGGAGACCCAGTACTTC.

This clonotype has a handful of counts. The chain links TRBV20-1 to TRBJ2-1; tentatively, D is TRBD1 (5 bases). This CDR3 is built from 12 residues. The germline CDR1 and CDR2 sequences are DFQATT and SNEGSKA (reference sequence). V was shortened by 6 bases and J by 7 bases, with 13 bases between the two germline ends. The CDR3 region has the DNA TGCAGTGCCTCAAGGGGATTGAATGAGCAGTTCTTC. Its translation: CSASRGLNEQFF.

This clonotype was observed at least ten times. The chain couples TRBV7-8 to TRBJ1-4, with D possibly matching TRBD1 (6 bases). The V end was cut by 5 bases, the J end by 7 bases, with 14 bases between. In germline, CDR1 is SGHVS, CDR2 FQNEAQ. CDR3 size: 14 residues. The CDR3 DNA sequence: TGTGCCAGCAGCGCAACAGGGAGTCGTGAAAAACTGTTTTTT. It specifies CASSATGSREKLFF.

The chain employs TRBV2 and TRBJ2-7; D perhaps matches TRBD1 (6 bases). Trimming shortened V by 8 bases and J by 3 bases, and 17 bases separated the two germline ends. CDR1 SNHLY and CDR2 FYNNEI come from the germline V gene. The CDR3 has 14 residues. CDR3 nucleotides: TGTGCCAGCGGGGAGCCAGGGGTTATCTACGAGCAGTACTTC. It specifies CASGEPGVIYEQYF.

The sample holds a few counts of this clonotype. The CDR3 here is CASSDSATVLAKNIQYF. In DNA form, the CDR3 reads TGTGCCAGCAGTGATTCCGCGACAGTCCTAGCCAAAAACATTCAGTACTTC. The genes are TRBV2 and TRBJ2-4, with D maybe TRBD1 (5 bases). The V gene lost 3 bases and the J gene lost 0 bases, with 15 bases spanning the gap. There are 17 residues in the CDR3. Germline assignment: CDR1 SNHLY and CDR2 FYNNEI. The variable domain in full, with the rest retrieved from reference TRBV2 and TRBJ2-4, is EPEVTQTPSHQVTQMGQEVILRCVPISNHLYFYWYRQILGQKVEFLVSFYNNEISEKSEIFDDQFSVERPDGSNFTLKIRSTKLEDSAMYFCASSDSATVLAKNIQYFGAGTRLSVL.

This sequence joins TRBV7-2 and TRBJ1-2; no clear D. The CDR3 totals 16 residues. Germline CDR1 SGHTA, CDR2 FQGNSA. V lost 8 bases and J 11 bases, leaving 30 bases between the germline ends. The CDR3 loop is CASSFPRTQNSLGYTF. Here the CDR3 DNA reads TGTGCCAGCTCCTTCCCCCGGACCCAGAATTCTCTAGGGTACACCTTC.

This clonotype was detected a few times. V gene TRBV20-1 combines with J gene TRBJ1-1, with a tentative D call TRBD1 (5 bases). With 5 bases removed from V and 3 bases from J, the gap between germline ends came to 19 bases. Germline CDR1 and CDR2: DFQATT and SNEGSKA (reference sequence). The CDR3 runs to 15 residues. The CDR3 bases are TGCAGTGCTTGGGAGCCCCGGGGGTATCACACTGAAGCTTTCTTT. It specifies CSAWEPRGYHTEAFF.

The chain has TRBV6-1 and TRBJ1-3, with 7 bases aligning to TRBD1. The CDR3 contains 15 residues. The V segment lost 5 bases and the J segment 4 bases; nucleotides outside the gene matches: 8. Germline V gene data show CDR1 as MNHNS and CDR2 as SASEGT. CDR3 sequence (DNA): TGTGCCAGCAGTCCCGGGACAGCCGACGGAAACACCATATATTTT. Residues: CASSPGTADGNTIYF.